This T cell receptor beta chain was captured by sequencing in a study of regulatory T cells in long-lasting Graves disease. Arm-PCR of CDR3 regions and iRepertoire HTBI primers were the basis on which TCR beta libraries were built. TCRdb itself ran the multiplex PCR reads through MiXCR, one entry per CDR3 protein. The table has 350,000 to 500,000 distinct CDR3 sequences, around 17% seen once. Time point meaning: newly diagnosed GD, antithyroid drugs for less than 3 months. The TCR library used RNA extracted from PBMCs. Per American Thyroid Association guidelines, Graves' disease was diagnosed. One endocrinology department in Xi'an, China, was where patients came from. This clonotype was counted a single time. The same sample was also used in a study of T cells in Graves' hyperthyroidism and ophthalmopathy. That paper adds: A model built on 13 V-J features separated ophthalmopathy from stable hyperthyroidism.

The sequence was obtained from a woman between 18 and 29 years old with Graves disease. The sample was peripheral blood mononuclear cells (PBMCs), taken at new diagnosis, from a patient treated with antithyroid drugs.

CDR3: CASSIGGAYNEQFF. CDR3 nucleotide sequence: TGTGCCAGTAGTATTGGGGGGGCGTACAATGAGCAGTTCTTC. The chain combines TRBV19 with TRBJ2-1; D is perhaps TRBD2 (7 bases). CDR3 size: 14 residues. Trimming cost V 3 bases and J 4 bases, with 10 bases left between them. Germline loops: CDR1 LNHDA, CDR2 SQIVND (reference sequence).